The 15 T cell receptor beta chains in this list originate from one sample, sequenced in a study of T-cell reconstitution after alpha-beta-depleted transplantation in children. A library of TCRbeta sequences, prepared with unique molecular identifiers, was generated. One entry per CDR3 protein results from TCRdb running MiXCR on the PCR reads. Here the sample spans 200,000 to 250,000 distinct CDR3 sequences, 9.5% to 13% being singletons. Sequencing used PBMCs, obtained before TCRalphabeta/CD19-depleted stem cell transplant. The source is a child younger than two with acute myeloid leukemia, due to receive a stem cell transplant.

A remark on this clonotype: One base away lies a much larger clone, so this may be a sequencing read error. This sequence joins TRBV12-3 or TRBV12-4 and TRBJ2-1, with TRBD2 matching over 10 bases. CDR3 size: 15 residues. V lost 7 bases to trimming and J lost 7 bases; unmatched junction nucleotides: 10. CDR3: CASIRSGRTSNEQFF. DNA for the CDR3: TGTGCCAGCATTCGTAGCGGGAGGACCTCGAATGAGCAGTTCTTC.

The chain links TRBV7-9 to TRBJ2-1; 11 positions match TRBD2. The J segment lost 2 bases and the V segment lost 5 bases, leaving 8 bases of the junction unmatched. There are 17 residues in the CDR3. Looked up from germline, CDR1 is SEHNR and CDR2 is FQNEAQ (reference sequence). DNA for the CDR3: TGTGCCAGCAGCGCGAGTCGTAGCGGGGGGGCCTACAATGAGCAGTTCTTC. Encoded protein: CASSASRSGGAYNEQFF.

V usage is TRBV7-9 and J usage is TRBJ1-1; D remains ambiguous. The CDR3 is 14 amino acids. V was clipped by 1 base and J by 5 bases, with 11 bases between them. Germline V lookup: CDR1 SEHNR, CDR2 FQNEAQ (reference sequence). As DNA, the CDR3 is TGTGCCAGCAGCTTAGGGGGTAGGTGGACTGAAGCTTTCTTT. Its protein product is CASSLGGRWTEAFF.

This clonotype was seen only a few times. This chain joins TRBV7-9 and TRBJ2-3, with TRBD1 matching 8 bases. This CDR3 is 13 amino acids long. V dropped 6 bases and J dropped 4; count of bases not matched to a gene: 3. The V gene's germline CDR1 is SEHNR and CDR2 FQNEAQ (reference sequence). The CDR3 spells CASRSDRADTQYF. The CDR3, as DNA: TGTGCCAGCAGATCGGACAGGGCAGATACGCAGTATTTT.

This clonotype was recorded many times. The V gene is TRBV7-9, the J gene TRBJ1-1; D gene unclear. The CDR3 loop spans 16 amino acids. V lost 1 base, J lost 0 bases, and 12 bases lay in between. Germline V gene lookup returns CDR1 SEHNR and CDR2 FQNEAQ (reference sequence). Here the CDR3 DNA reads TGTGCCAGCAGCTTAGAGAGGAGGCAAATGAACACTGAAGCTTTCTTT. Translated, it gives CASSLERRQMNTEAFF.

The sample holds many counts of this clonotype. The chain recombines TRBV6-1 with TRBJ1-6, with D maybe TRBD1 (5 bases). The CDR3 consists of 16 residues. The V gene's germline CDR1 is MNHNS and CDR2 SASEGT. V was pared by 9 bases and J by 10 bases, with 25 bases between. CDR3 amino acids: CARGHVSGLLGSPLHF. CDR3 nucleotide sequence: TGTGCCAGAGGACACGTATCGGGACTGCTCGGGTCACCCCTCCACTTT.

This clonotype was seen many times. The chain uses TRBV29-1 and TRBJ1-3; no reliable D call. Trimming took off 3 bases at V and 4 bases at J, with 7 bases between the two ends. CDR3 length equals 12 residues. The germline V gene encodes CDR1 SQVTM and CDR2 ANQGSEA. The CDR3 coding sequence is TGCAGCGTTGAGGGCCAGGGAAACACCATATATTTT. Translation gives CSVEGQGNTIYF.

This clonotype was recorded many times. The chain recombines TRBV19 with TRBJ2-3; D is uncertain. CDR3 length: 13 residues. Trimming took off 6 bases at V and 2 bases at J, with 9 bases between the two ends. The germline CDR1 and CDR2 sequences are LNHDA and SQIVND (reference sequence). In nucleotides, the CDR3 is TGTGCCAGTAGGAAGGCAGTCACAGATACGCAGTATTTT. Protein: CASRKAVTDTQYF. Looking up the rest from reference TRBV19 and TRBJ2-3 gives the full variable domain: DGGITQSPKYLFRKEGQNVTLSCEQNLNHDAMYWYRQDPGQGLRLIYYSQIVNDFQKGDIAEGYSVSREKKESFPLTVTSAQKNPTAFYLCASRKAVTDTQYFGPGTRLTVL.

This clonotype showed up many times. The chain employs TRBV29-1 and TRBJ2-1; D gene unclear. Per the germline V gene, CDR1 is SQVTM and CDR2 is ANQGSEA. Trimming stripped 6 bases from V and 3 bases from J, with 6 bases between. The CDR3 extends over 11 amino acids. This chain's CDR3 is CSVALYNEQFF. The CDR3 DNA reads TGCAGCGTCGCCCTCTACAATGAGCAGTTCTTC.

CDR3 DNA: TGTGCCTTCAGTTTTATAATTGGCCTAGTAGTCTCTGGAAACACCATATATTTT. Encoded protein: CAFSFIIGLVVSGNTIYF. The chain carries TRBV12-3 or TRBV12-4 and TRBJ1-3, with D unresolved. The CDR3 extends over 18 amino acids. V lost 11 bases to trimming and J lost 0 bases, with 26 bases between them.

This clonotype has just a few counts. The chain's CDR3 is CASNMGSLNYEQYF. CDR3 nucleotides: TGTGCCAGCAATATGGGGTCGTTAAACTACGAGCAGTACTTC. This rearrangement joins TRBV6-1 to TRBJ2-7; D remains ambiguous. Trimming pared 7 bases from V and 3 bases from J, leaving 16 bases between. The CDR3 has 14 amino acids. The germline V gene encodes CDR1 MNHNS and CDR2 SASEGT.

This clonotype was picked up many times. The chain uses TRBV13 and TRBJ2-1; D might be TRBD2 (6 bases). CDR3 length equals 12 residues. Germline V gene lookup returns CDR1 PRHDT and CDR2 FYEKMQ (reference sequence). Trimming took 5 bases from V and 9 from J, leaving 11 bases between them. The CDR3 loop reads CASSQRELEQFF. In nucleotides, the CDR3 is TGTGCCAGCAGCCAACGGGAGCTTGAGCAGTTCTTC.

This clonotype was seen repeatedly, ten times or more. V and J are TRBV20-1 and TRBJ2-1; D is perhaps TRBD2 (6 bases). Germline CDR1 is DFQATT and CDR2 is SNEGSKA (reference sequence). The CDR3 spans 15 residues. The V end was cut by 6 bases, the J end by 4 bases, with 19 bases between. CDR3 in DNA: TGCAGTGCCCCAAGTGGAGGGAGGTGGTACAATGAGCAGTTCTTC. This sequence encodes CSAPSGGRWYNEQFF.

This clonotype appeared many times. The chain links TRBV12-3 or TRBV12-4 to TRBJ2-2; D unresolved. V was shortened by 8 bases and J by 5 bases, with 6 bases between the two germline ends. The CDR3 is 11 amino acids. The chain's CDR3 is CASGRTGELFF. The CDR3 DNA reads TGTGCCAGCGGTCGGACCGGGGAGCTGTTTTTT.

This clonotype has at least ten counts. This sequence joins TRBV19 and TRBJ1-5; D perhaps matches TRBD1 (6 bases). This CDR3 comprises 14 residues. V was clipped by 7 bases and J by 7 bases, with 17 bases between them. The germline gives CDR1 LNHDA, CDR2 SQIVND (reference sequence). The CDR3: CASTTGGWIQPQHF. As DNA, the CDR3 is TGTGCCAGTACTACTGGGGGCTGGATCCAGCCCCAGCATTTT.